This T cell receptor beta chain is from a study of blood T cell repertoires in COVID-19. About the study: Nucleic acid was either cDNA or gDNA, and it came from T cells, B-cell-depleted T cells, or PBMCs.

Assay: immunoSEQ multiplex PCR; the TCRdb copy retains only in-frame clones and omits some. The sample carries around 85,000 clones, around nine tenths recorded once. V shed 5 bases and J 2 bases; nucleotides not matched to a gene: 6. CDR1 and CDR2 from the germline V gene are SGHNT and YENEEA. The CDR3 has 15 residues. Enrolled through a virtual design, the participants were between roughly 18 and 95 years of age and came from 24 US areas. Clinical histories supplied by participants themselves formed the basis of cohort assignment. The gene calls are TRBV11-3 and TRBJ1-1, with TRBD1 identical over 9 bases. The sample comprised PBMCs or T cells enriched from blood (not recorded which). The clonotype comes from a woman between 50 and 59 years old with acute COVID-19. CDR3: CASSHPDRGNTEAFF. DNA for the CDR3: TGTGCCAGCAGCCACCCGGACAGGGGAAACACTGAAGCTTTCTTT.